These 30 T cell receptor beta chains originate from one sample sequenced in a study of human CD8 memory T cell subsets. It was UMI-labeled 5' RACE by which the TCR beta libraries were made. TCRdb derives one entry per CDR3 protein from the 5' RACE reads, leaving out DNA. The sample table includes about 6,700 distinct CDR3 sequences. Input material: CD8+ T cells from PBMCs. The receptors derive from a human donor in good health.

The rearrangement joins TRBV5-4 to TRBJ2-1; TCRdb gives TRBD1 as the D gene, but with no DNA this cannot be confirmed. The CDR3 length is 15 residues. CDR1 SGHNT and CDR2 YYREEE come from the germline V gene (reference sequence). CDR3 sequence reads: CASSLEGSGYNEQFF.

V is TRBV7-8 and J is TRBJ2-3; lacking DNA, the TRBD2 call made by TCRdb goes unchecked. This CDR3 contains 15 residues. Germline V gives CDR1 SGHVS, CDR2 FQNEAQ. CDR3: CASSLTVGRTDTQYF.

The chain has TRBV20-1 and TRBJ2-1; no DNA is available, so the TRBD1 call from TCRdb remains unchecked. Germline V CDR1 and CDR2: DFQATT, SNEGSKA (reference sequence). The CDR3 runs to 12 residues. This CDR3 reads CSARDIGDEQFF.

The chain links TRBV7-9 to TRBJ2-6. The CDR3 totals 15 residues. Per the germline V gene, CDR1 is SEHNR and CDR2 is FQNEAQ (reference sequence). CDR3 sequence reads: CASSPPGAGANVLTF.

By frequency, this clonotype registers medium-sized. The chain joins TRBV29-1 to TRBJ2-7; the TCRdb D gene call, TRBD1, has no DNA to confirm it. The germline CDR1 and CDR2 sequences are SQVTM and ANQGSEA. The CDR3 totals 14 residues. The CDR3 region is CSVEVVGREYEQYF.

V gene TRBV28 combines with J gene TRBJ2-5; TCRdb designates TRBD2, a call that cannot be tested without DNA. The CDR3 runs to 15 residues. Germline assignment: CDR1 MDHEN and CDR2 SYDVKM. CDR3 amino acids: CASSLADSGRGTQYF.

Considering frequency, this clonotype is medium-sized (0.01 to 0.1%). The chain combines TRBV29-1 with TRBJ2-1; TCRdb outputs TRBD2, but without DNA this stays unchecked. The germline gives CDR1 SQVTM, CDR2 ANQGSEA. The CDR3 contains 13 residues. CDR3 sequence: CSVAGLAGNEQFF.

The chain couples TRBV2 to TRBJ2-1; no DNA is available, so the TRBD2 call from TCRdb remains unchecked. In germline, CDR1 is SNHLY, CDR2 FYNNEI. This CDR3 is built from 15 residues. CDR3 sequence: CASSDRAGGLGEQFF.

The V call is TRBV7-2, the J call TRBJ2-1; TCRdb gives TRBD2 as the D gene, but with no DNA this cannot be confirmed. The CDR3 has 15 amino acids. Germline V CDR1 and CDR2: SGHTA, FQGNSA. CDR3 residues: CASSLRGGGYNEQFF. The entire variable domain, with the rest obtained from reference TRBV7-2 and TRBJ2-1, is as follows: GAGVSQSPSNKVTEKGKDVELRCDPISGHTALYWYRQSLGQGLEFLIYFQGNSAPDKSGLPSDRFSAERTGGSVSTLTIQRTQQEDSAVYLCASSLRGGGYNEQFFGPGTRLTVL.

By frequency, this clonotype registers medium-sized. J is TRBJ2-1 and V is TRBV7-2. This CDR3 has 13 residues. Germline V gives CDR1 SGHTA, CDR2 FQGNSA. The CDR3: CASSWTPGREQFF.

This clonotype ranks as medium-sized in terms of frequency. The genes are TRBV29-1 and TRBJ1-1; absent DNA, TCRdb's TRBD1 call cannot be checked. The CDR3 consists of 15 residues. Per the germline V gene, CDR1 is SQVTM and CDR2 is ANQGSEA. The CDR3: CSGHRVRMGITEAFF.

This rearrangement joins TRBV27 to TRBJ1-1; lacking DNA, the TRBD1 call made by TCRdb goes unchecked. The CDR3 spans 15 residues. Per germline, CDR1 MNHEY and CDR2 SMNVEV (reference sequence). This CDR3 is CASSWATGGLTEAFF.

This sequence joins TRBV7-9 and TRBJ2-5; with no DNA, the TCRdb D assignment of TRBD2 cannot be verified. This CDR3 contains 16 residues. Germline lookup yields CDR1 SEHNR and CDR2 FQNEAQ (reference sequence). The CDR3 here is CASSFERDVGQETQYF.

The chain links TRBV28 to TRBJ2-5; TCRdb's D gene call, TRBD1, goes unchecked for lack of DNA. This CDR3 is built from 14 residues. Germline CDR1 reads MDHEN; CDR2 reads SYDVKM. CDR3 region: CASTQTGGLETQYF. The full variable domain, completed using reference TRBV28 and TRBJ2-5, is DVKVTQSSRYLVKRTGEKVFLECVQDMDHENMFWYRQDPGLGLRLIYFSYDVKMKEKGDIPEGYSVSREKKERFSLILESASTNQTSMYLCASTQTGGLETQYFGPGTRLLVL.

The rearrangement joins TRBV29-1 to TRBJ2-6; TCRdb selects TRBD1, and the lack of DNA leaves this call unchecked. Germline assignment: CDR1 SQVTM and CDR2 ANQGSEA. The CDR3 spans 18 residues. The CDR3 region is CSVEDRGPPLSGANVLTF.

The chain joins TRBV7-9 to TRBJ2-3; TCRdb proposes TRBD1, but this gene call is untestable without DNA. The CDR3 has 15 amino acids. From germline, CDR1 is SEHNR and CDR2 FQNEAQ (reference sequence). The CDR3 loop reads CASSHPGLGTDTQYF.

The CDR3: CASSPGEGAKYF. The rearrangement uses TRBV12-3 or TRBV12-4 and TRBJ2-3; the TRBD1 assignment by TCRdb is unverifiable without DNA. This CDR3 contains 12 residues.

Judged by frequency, this clonotype is medium-sized. This sequence joins TRBV3-1 and TRBJ1-5. Germline V lookup: CDR1 LGHDT, CDR2 YNNKEL (reference sequence). This CDR3 has 13 residues. The CDR3 protein is CASSQGLNQPQHF.

The chain links TRBV12-3 or TRBV12-4 to TRBJ2-7; TCRdb's D gene call, TRBD2, goes unchecked for lack of DNA. This CDR3 spans 14 amino acids. This chain's CDR3 is CASAGLANDYEQYF.

The chain couples TRBV7-9 to TRBJ2-6; the D call of TRBD1 rests on TCRdb alone, since no DNA is present to check it. Germline V lookup: CDR1 SEHNR, CDR2 FQNEAQ (reference sequence). The length of the CDR3 is 16 residues. The CDR3 sequence: CASSRRGTSGANVLTF.

This clonotype ranks as medium-sized in terms of frequency. V is TRBV2 and J is TRBJ2-2. Germline values: CDR1 SNHLY, CDR2 FYNNEI. The CDR3 has 14 residues. Here the CDR3 reads CASSVNAFGGELFF.

This clonotype is medium-sized by frequency. The rearrangement links TRBV7-8 to TRBJ2-3; no DNA is available, so the TRBD2 call from TCRdb remains unchecked. CDR3 size: 15 residues. The germline gives CDR1 SGHVS, CDR2 FQNEAQ. The CDR3 loop reads CASSLVGLGPDTQYF.

This sequence joins TRBV27 and TRBJ2-1; without DNA, the TCRdb call of TRBD1 cannot be checked. The CDR3 has 17 residues. CDR1 and CDR2 (germline): MNHEY, SMNVEV (reference sequence). CDR3: CASSSPGPESPNNEQFF.

The CDR3 spells CASSPSGSGYEQFF. This rearrangement joins TRBV18 to TRBJ2-1; TCRdb gives TRBD2 as the D gene, but with no DNA this cannot be confirmed. The CDR3 consists of 14 residues. Looked up from germline, CDR1 is KGHSH and CDR2 is LQKENI.

V usage is TRBV5-1 and J usage is TRBJ2-2; TCRdb indicates TRBD1, and absent DNA this call remains unverified. Germline V gives CDR1 SGHRS, CDR2 YFSETQ. The CDR3 totals 14 residues. This CDR3 is CASNHDRGAGELFF.

The chain carries TRBV20-1 and TRBJ2-7; TCRdb selects TRBD2, and the lack of DNA leaves this call unchecked. Germline-derived CDR1 and CDR2 are DFQATT and SNEGSKA (reference sequence). The CDR3 loop spans 15 amino acids. The CDR3 protein is CSARDWTGSSYEQYF.

The chain is built from TRBV5-1 and TRBJ1-2. The CDR3 runs 13 residues. Germline V lookup: CDR1 SGHRS, CDR2 YFSETQ. Here the CDR3 reads CASSLEPNYGYTF.

Measured by frequency, this clonotype is medium-sized. The rearrangement uses TRBV29-1 and TRBJ1-1. This CDR3 has 13 amino acids. Germline CDR1 SQVTM, CDR2 ANQGSEA. CDR3 loop: CSVEDPMGSEAFF.

This rearrangement joins TRBV7-9 to TRBJ2-5; TCRdb outputs TRBD2, but without DNA this stays unchecked. This CDR3 contains 18 residues. Germline CDR1 SEHNR, CDR2 FQNEAQ (reference sequence). The CDR3 sequence: CASSLTRFRTGEKETQYF. Filled out from reference TRBV7-9 and TRBJ2-5, the complete variable domain reads DTGVSQNPRHKITKRGQNVTFRCDPISEHNRLYWYRQTLGQGPEFLTYFQNEAQLEKSRLLSDRFSAERPKGSFSTLEIQRTEQGDSAMYLCASSLTRFRTGEKETQYFGPGTRLLVL.

This clonotype is medium-sized by frequency. The rearrangement joins TRBV2 to TRBJ2-1; TCRdb's D call of TRBD1 is untestable without DNA. The length of the CDR3 is 14 residues. Germline V gives CDR1 SNHLY, CDR2 FYNNEI. This CDR3 is CASLDRGMYNEQFF.